This T cell receptor beta chain was recovered during a study of cytomegalovirus exposure and HLA in healthy donors. PCR amplification relied on 60 Vbeta primers (plus 13 Jbeta primers). Libraries were prepared by immunoSEQ multiplex PCR; TCRdb keeps only in-frame clonotypes and omits some of them. Counted here are fewer than 250,000 clones, roughly 80% occurring once; the ten biggest clones make up roughly a sixth. This CDR3 region has 15 residues. The V end lost 5 bases, the J end lost 4 bases, and 17 bases lay between the germline ends. CDR1 MNHEY and CDR2 SVGAGI come from the germline V gene. This TCR came from a man between 35 and 55 years old in good health and CMV-seronegative. The V and J genes are TRBV6-5 and TRBJ1-1; D possibly corresponds to TRBD1 (6 bases). Input material: PBMCs. The CDR3 here is CASSSGGAESTEAFF. The CDR3 region has the DNA TGTGCCAGCAGTAGTGGGGGGGCGGAGAGCACTGAAGCTTTCTTT.